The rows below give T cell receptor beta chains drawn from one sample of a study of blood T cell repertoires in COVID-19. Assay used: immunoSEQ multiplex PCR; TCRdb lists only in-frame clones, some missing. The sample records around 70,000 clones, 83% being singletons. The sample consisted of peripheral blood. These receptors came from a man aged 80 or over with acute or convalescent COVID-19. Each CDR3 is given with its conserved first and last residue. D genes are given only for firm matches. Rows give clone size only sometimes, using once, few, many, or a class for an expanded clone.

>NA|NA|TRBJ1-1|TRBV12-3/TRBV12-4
CASLLEAEAFF
TGTGCCAGCCTGCTGGAGGCTGAAGCTTTCTTT
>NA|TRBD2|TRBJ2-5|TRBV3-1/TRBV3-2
CASSQYRLAGVGETQYF
TGTGCCAGCAGCCAATACCGCCTAGCGGGGGTCGGGGAGACCCAGTACTTC
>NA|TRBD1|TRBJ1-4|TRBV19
CATEDRGLREKLFF
TGTGCCACCGAAGACAGGGGGTTGAGAGAAAAACTGTTTTTT
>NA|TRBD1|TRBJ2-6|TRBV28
CARGGQAGGGGANVLTF
TGTGCCAGAGGAGGACAGGCCGGTGGGGGTGGGGCCAACGTCCTGACTTTC
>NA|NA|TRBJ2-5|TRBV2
CASERSQETQYF
TGTGCCAGCGAAAGGAGCCAAGAGACCCAGTACTTC
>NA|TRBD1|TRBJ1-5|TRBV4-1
CASSQGQGAFQPQHF
TGCGCCAGCAGCCAGGGACAGGGGGCTTTTCAGCCCCAGCATTTT
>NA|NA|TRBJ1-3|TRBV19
CASSIQAFSGNTIYF
TGTGCCAGTAGTATACAGGCCTTCTCTGGAAACACCATATATTTT
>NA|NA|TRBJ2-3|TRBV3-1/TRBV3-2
CASSQDRWKGEHFWGDTQYF
TGTGCCAGCAGCCAAGATAGGTGGAAGGGGGAGCATTTTTGGGGAGATACGCAGTATTTT
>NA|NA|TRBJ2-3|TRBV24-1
CATSVSRTSSTDTQYF
TGTGCCACCAGTGTGTCAAGGACAAGTAGCACAGATACGCAGTATTTT
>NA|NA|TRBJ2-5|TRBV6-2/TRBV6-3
CASSYSSLVKTQYF
TGTGCCAGCAGTTACTCGAGTCTGGTGAAGACCCAGTACTTC
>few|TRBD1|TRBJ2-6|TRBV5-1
CASSQQTGSGANVLTF
TGCGCCAGCAGCCAACAGACAGGGTCCGGGGCCAACGTCCTGACTTTC
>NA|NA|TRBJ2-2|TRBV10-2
CASSEWRNTGELFF
TGCGCCAGCAGTGAGTGGAGAAACACCGGGGAGCTGTTTTTT
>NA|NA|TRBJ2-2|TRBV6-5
CASSYSRQGGTGELFF
TGTGCCAGCAGTTACTCGAGACAGGGAGGAACCGGGGAGCTGTTTTTT
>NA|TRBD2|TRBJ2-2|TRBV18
CASSPTSQNTGELFF
TGTGCCAGCTCACCGACTAGCCAGAACACCGGGGAGCTGTTTTTT
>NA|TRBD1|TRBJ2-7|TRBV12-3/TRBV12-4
CASSRDRTYEQYF
TGTGCCAGCAGCCGGGACAGAACCTACGAGCAGTACTTC
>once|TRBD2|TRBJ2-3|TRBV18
CASSPYGGSNAQYF
TGTGCCAGCTCCCCTTACGGCGGGAGTAATGCGCAGTATTTT
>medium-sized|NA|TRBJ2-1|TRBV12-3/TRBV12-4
CASSLVRTDEQFF
TGTGCCAGCAGTTTAGTCAGGACAGATGAGCAGTTCTTC
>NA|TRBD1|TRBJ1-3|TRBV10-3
CAISGGTASGNTIYF
TGTGCCATCAGTGGGGGGACAGCCTCTGGAAACACCATATATTTT
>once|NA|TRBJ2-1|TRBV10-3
CAHGGLAGNEQFF
TGTGCCCACGGGGGGCTAGCAGGAAATGAGCAGTTCTTC
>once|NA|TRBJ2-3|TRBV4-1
CASSQESVSDTQYF
TGCGCCAGCAGCCAAGAATCCGTGTCGGATACGCAGTATTTT
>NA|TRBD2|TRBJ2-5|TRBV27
CASSFSSGGQETQYF
TGTGCCAGCAGTTTCTCTAGCGGGGGCCAAGAGACCCAGTACTTC
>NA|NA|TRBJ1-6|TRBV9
CASSEYTGLSPLHF
TGTGCCAGCAGCGAATACACAGGGCTTTCACCCCTCCACTTT
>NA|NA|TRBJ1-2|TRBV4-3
CASSQEPGGGFPAGYTF
TGCGCCAGCAGCCAAGAGCCAGGCGGGGGCTTCCCCGCTGGCTACACCTTC
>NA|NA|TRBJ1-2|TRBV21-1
CASSKDSGYTF
TGTGCCAGCAGCAAAGACAGTGGCTACACCTTC
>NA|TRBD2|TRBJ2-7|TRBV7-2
CASSRPGTSSSEQYF
TGTGCCAGCAGCCGTCCCGGGACTAGCTCGTCCGAGCAGTACTTC